The 10 T cell receptor beta chains below come from one sample, sequenced in a study of T-cell reconstitution after alpha-beta-depleted transplantation in children. TCRbeta library construction was performed incorporating unique molecular identifiers. One entry per CDR3 protein, called by TCRdb with MiXCR from the PCR reads. The repertoire holds 450,000 to 600,000 distinct CDR3 sequences, with 10% to 15% as singletons. Here the sequenced sample was PBMCs, mostly from graft donor cells, taken 360 days after TCRalphabeta/CD19-depleted stem cell transplant. These receptors came from a male patient younger than 18 who had a stem cell transplant for acute myeloid leukemia, so the T cells may come from the graft donor.

This chain connects TRBV24-1 to TRBJ2-2; D may be TRBD2 (6 bases). The V gene's germline CDR1 is KGHDR and CDR2 SFDVKD. The V end was cut by 12 bases, the J end by 7 bases, with 14 bases between. This CDR3 region has 12 residues. This CDR3 is CASQRGIGELFF. The CDR3 bases are TGTGCCTCCCAACGGGGGATCGGGGAGCTGTTTTTT.

This chain links TRBV6-2 or TRBV6-3 with TRBJ2-7; D may be TRBD2 (5 bases). The germline V gene encodes CDR1 MNHEY and CDR2 SVGEGT. The CDR3 spans 13 residues. V shed 7 bases and J shed 1 base, with 11 bases lying between them. The CDR3 DNA is TGTGCCAGCACCCCCTGGAGGTCCTACGAGCAGTACTTC. This codes for CASTPWRSYEQYF.

J is TRBJ2-7 and V is TRBV9; the match to TRBD1 covers 7 bases. The ends lost 2 bases at V and 4 bases at J; junction bases unmatched: 9. This CDR3 has 15 amino acids. The V gene's germline CDR1 is SGDLS and CDR2 YYNGEE. CDR3: CASSVGQGVLYEQYF. The CDR3 DNA reads TGTGCCAGCAGCGTGGGGCAGGGGGTCTTGTACGAGCAGTACTTC.

This clonotype was picked up many times. V and J are TRBV29-1 and TRBJ2-2, with D maybe TRBD2 (6 bases). Trimming stripped 4 bases from V and 3 bases from J, with 15 bases between. The CDR3 runs to 15 residues. Germline V gives CDR1 SQVTM, CDR2 ANQGSEA. In nucleotides, the CDR3 is TGCAGCGTTGGAGTTGGAGGGGCCGACACCGGGGAGCTGTTTTTT. Its translation: CSVGVGGADTGELFF.

About this clonotype itself: At one of its ends the junction is not consistent with the germline gene, which may arise from a read error. The chain carries TRBV7-3 and TRBJ2-2; D is possibly TRBD1 (7 bases). Germline V gene lookup returns CDR1 SGHTA and CDR2 FQGTGA. The CDR3 covers 15 residues. The CDR3 region is CASSLTQGGTGELFF. Written as DNA, the CDR3 is TGTGCCAGCAGTTTAACCCAGGGGGGCACCGGGGAGCTGTTTTTT.

V gene TRBV11-2 combines with J gene TRBJ2-1; 8 positions agree with TRBD2. Per the germline V gene, CDR1 is SGHAT and CDR2 is FQNNGV. The CDR3 has 14 residues. J gave up 5 bases and V 7 bases, and 7 bases lay outside the gene matches. The CDR3 is CASIPLAVNNEQFF. The CDR3 DNA follows: TGTGCCAGCATTCCACTAGCGGTAAACAATGAGCAGTTCTTC.

This clonotype was observed many times. The chain carries TRBV3-1 and TRBJ2-7; 7 positions agree with TRBD2. The CDR3 has 18 amino acids. The V and J ends lost 1 base and 0 bases, in that order; junction bases with no gene match: 12. Per germline, CDR1 LGHDT and CDR2 YNNKEL (reference sequence). The DNA of the CDR3 is TGTGCCAGCAGCCAAGGGGTTGCCCGGCTAGCGGACTCCTACGAGCAGTACTTC. Protein product: CASSQGVARLADSYEQYF.

The chain links TRBV29-1 to TRBJ2-1; D is undetermined. The CDR3 has 14 amino acids. Trimming pared 5 bases from V and 1 base from J, leaving 12 bases between. Germline assignment: CDR1 SQVTM and CDR2 ANQGSEA. In DNA, the CDR3 is TGCAGCGTTCACGGGCCTCTTTCCTACAATGAGCAGTTCTTC. It translates to CSVHGPLSYNEQFF.

J is TRBJ2-3 and V is TRBV3-1; D may correspond to TRBD1 or TRBD2 (5 bases each). The germline V gene has CDR1 LGHDT and CDR2 YNNKEL (reference sequence). This CDR3 comprises 17 residues. V lost 0 bases, J lost 0 bases, and 13 bases lay in between. Here the CDR3 DNA reads TGTGCCAGCAGCCAAGATTGGTGGGGGTCTAGCACAGATACGCAGTATTTT. Translating gives CASSQDWWGSSTDTQYF.

In its sample, this clonotype was seen many times. The chain has TRBV5-4 and TRBJ2-3, with D unresolved. The V end was cut by 6 bases, the J end by 0 bases, with 23 bases between. Looked up from germline, CDR1 is SGHNT and CDR2 is YYREEE (reference sequence). This CDR3 is 18 amino acids long. The chain's CDR3 is CASKLGGRMSASTDTQYF. CDR3 nucleotide sequence: TGTGCCAGCAAGCTTGGCGGTCGGATGAGTGCTAGCACAGATACGCAGTATTTT.